These 19 T cell receptor beta chains share one sample of origin, sequenced in a study of beta chain features in type 1 diabetes. The study, taken as a whole, reports: Shorter TCRB CDR3s, moderately but significantly so, marked every one of the four CD4+ subsets in Type 1 diabetes patients.

Sequencing targeted expressed TCRB transcripts, as all isolated RNA had been reverse transcribed. Measured with immunoSEQ multiplex PCR; TCRdb has only the in-frame clones, and not every one. The data contain around 710,000 clones, roughly 12% of them singletons. These receptors are not linked to any known antigen. The specimen was naive CD4+ T cells from blood. The receptor set was obtained from a man aged 25 to 40 with type 1 diabetes.

This clone was detected only a few times. This chain links TRBV9 with TRBJ2-7; 8 nucleotides match TRBD1. The junction had 5 bases not matched to a gene; V was cut back by 3 bases and J by 0 bases. The CDR3 spans 15 residues. Per the germline V gene, CDR1 is SGDLS and CDR2 is YYNGEE. CDR3 sequence reads: CASSAYGQGSYEQYF. DNA of the CDR3: TGTGCCAGCAGCGCTTATGGACAGGGCTCCTACGAGCAGTACTTC.

The chain uses TRBV7-9 and TRBJ1-2; D is possibly TRBD1 (5 bases). With 1 base removed from V and 0 bases from J, the gap between germline ends came to 9 bases. CDR1 SEHNR and CDR2 FQNEAQ come from the germline V gene (reference sequence). CDR3 length: 15 residues. CDR3 loop: CASSLVTAANYGYTF. The CDR3 DNA reads TGTGCCAGCAGCTTAGTGACAGCAGCTAACTATGGCTACACCTTC. The full variable domain, in which reference TRBV7-9 and TRBJ1-2 provide the parts outside the CDR3, is DTGVSQNPRHKITKRGQNVTFRCDPISEHNRLYWYRQTLGQGPEFLTYFQNEAQLEKSRLLSDRFSAERPKGSFSTLEIQRTEQGDSAMYLCASSLVTAANYGYTFGSGTRLTVV.

This chain connects TRBV5-1 to TRBJ2-2; D is unresolved. The CDR3 is 15 residues long. CDR1 is SGHRS, CDR2 YFSETQ, per germline. V was clipped by 2 bases and J by 3 bases, with 11 bases between them. CDR3 in DNA: TGCGCCAGCAGCTTTGCCAGCATACACACCGGGGAGCTGTTTTTT. It specifies CASSFASIHTGELFF.

This chain joins TRBV19 and TRBJ2-7, with 8 bases fitting TRBD1. CDR1 is LNHDA and CDR2 is SQIVND in the germline V gene (reference sequence). V gave up 7 bases and J gave up 5 bases; unmatched junction bases: 10. The CDR3 spans 14 residues. For the CDR3, the DNA is TGTGCCAGTAACCCCGGACAGGGCATCCACGAGCAGTACTTC. Translated, it gives CASNPGQGIHEQYF.

This clone was picked up a small number of times. This chain joins TRBV5-1 and TRBJ2-7; D perhaps matches TRBD1 (6 bases). Trimming pared 0 bases from V and 2 bases from J, leaving 12 bases between. Germline CDR1 is SGHRS and CDR2 is YFSETQ. The CDR3 is made up of 15 amino acids. The CDR3 sequence: CASSLGMGATYEQYF. In DNA form, the CDR3 reads TGCGCCAGCAGCTTGGGAATGGGGGCCACCTACGAGCAGTACTTC.

This clone was seen more than once but under ten times. J is TRBJ2-1 and V is TRBV5-4, with 13 bases that match TRBD2. The germline CDR1 and CDR2 sequences are SGHNT and YYREEE (reference sequence). There are 15 residues in the CDR3. Trimming took 3 bases from V and 7 from J; bases not matched to a gene: 4. CDR3 nucleotides: TGTGCCAGCAGCTCCACTAGCGGGAGGGGGAATGAGCAGTTCTTC. Protein product: CASSSTSGRGNEQFF.

This clone was counted between two and nine times. The chain carries TRBV19 and TRBJ2-3; 11 bases agree with TRBD1. J gave up 4 bases and V 8 bases, and 2 bases lay outside the gene matches. Germline lookup yields CDR1 LNHDA and CDR2 SQIVND (reference sequence). The CDR3 consists of 13 residues. CDR3 nucleotide sequence: TGTGCCAGTGGACAGGGGGCTGCAGATACGCAGTATTTT. This sequence encodes CASGQGAADTQYF.

The chain carries TRBV4-3 and TRBJ2-2; D gene uncertain. This CDR3 has 14 residues. Trimming took off 0 bases at V and 8 bases at J, with 10 bases between the two ends. Germline V gene lookup returns CDR1 LGHNA and CDR2 YSLEER. The DNA of the CDR3 is TGCGCCAGCAGCCAAGAACCTCGCCCAGGGGAGCTGTTTTTT. Protein sequence: CASSQEPRPGELFF.

The CDR3 region has the DNA TGTGCCAGTAGTAGGTTTTCAGGGTCTCAGAACACTGAAGCTTTCTTT. Encoded protein: CASSRFSGSQNTEAFF. This chain links TRBV19 with TRBJ1-1, with TRBD1 as a possible D gene (5 bases). The CDR3 loop spans 16 amino acids. Germline CDR1 and CDR2: LNHDA and SQIVND (reference sequence). The ends were cut back, 4 bases at V and 1 base at J, with 16 bases in the middle. The variable domain in full, with the rest retrieved from reference TRBV19 and TRBJ1-1, is DGGITQSPKYLFRKEGQNVTLSCEQNLNHDAMYWYRQDPGQGLRLIYYSQIVNDFQKGDIAEGYSVSREKKESFPLTVTSAQKNPTAFYLCASSRFSGSQNTEAFFGQGTRLTVV.

This clone appeared a few times. The rearrangement uses TRBV13 and TRBJ2-7, with D unclear. Trimming removed 5 bases from V and 3 bases from J, with 11 bases in between. Germline V CDR1 and CDR2: PRHDT, FYEKMQ (reference sequence). This CDR3 is 13 amino acids long. This CDR3 is CASSLTTGYEQYF. DNA for the CDR3: TGTGCCAGCAGCCTTACGACTGGCTACGAGCAGTACTTC. Supplemented by reference TRBV13 and TRBJ2-7, the full variable domain reads AAGVIQSPRHLIKEKRETATLKCYPIPRHDTVYWYQQGPGQDPQFLISFYEKMQSDKGSIPDRFSAQQFSDYHSELNMSSLELGDSALYFCASSLTTGYEQYFGPGTRLTVT.

The chain employs TRBV5-6 and TRBJ1-4; D gene uncertain. The CDR3 runs 12 residues. With 1 base removed from V and 6 bases from J, the gap between germline ends came to 4 bases. In germline, CDR1 is SGHDT, CDR2 YYEEEE. The CDR3 DNA follows: TGTGCCAGCAGCTTGAGTCATGAAAAACTGTTTTTT. It is translated as CASSLSHEKLFF. Full variable domain (remainder filled in from reference TRBV5-6 and TRBJ1-4): DAGVTQSPTHLIKTRGQQVTLRCSPKSGHDTVSWYQQALGQGPQFIFQYYEEEERQRGNFPDRFSGHQFPNYSSELNVNALLLGDSALYLCASSLSHEKLFFGSGTQLSVL.

V and J are TRBV2 and TRBJ2-5, with D perhaps TRBD1 or TRBD2 (6 bases each). Between the trimmed V and J ends, which lost 9 bases and 5 bases, there was a span of 22 bases. CDR3 length: 15 amino acids. Germline V gives CDR1 SNHLY, CDR2 FYNNEI. The CDR3, as DNA: TGTGCCAGTATTAGCCTAGGGGGGTTTTCGGAGACCCAGTACTTC. It is translated as CASISLGGFSETQYF.

The chain recombines TRBV11-2 with TRBJ2-1; D remains ambiguous. In germline, CDR1 is SGHAT, CDR2 FQNNGV. The CDR3 is 13 amino acids. The V end was cut by 5 bases, the J end by 4 bases, with 9 bases between. CDR3 DNA: TGTGCCAGCAGCCTCATGGGATACAATGAGCAGTTCTTC. Amino acid sequence: CASSLMGYNEQFF.

A few counts support this clone. The chain employs TRBV19 and TRBJ1-2; D is perhaps TRBD1 (6 bases). Germline CDR1 and CDR2: LNHDA and SQIVND (reference sequence). Deletions cut 5 bases from V and 6 bases from J, with 16 bases between. This CDR3 is 14 amino acids long. In nucleotides, the CDR3 is TGTGCCAGTAGTGCCCGCGGGGGCGTCGATGGCTACACCTTC. Translated, it gives CASSARGGVDGYTF.

This clone was counted a few times. J is TRBJ1-5 and V is TRBV2, with D perhaps TRBD1 (5 bases). CDR1 SNHLY and CDR2 FYNNEI come from the germline V gene. V was shortened by 7 bases and J by 4 bases, with 11 bases between the two germline ends. This CDR3 is built from 13 residues. In DNA form, the CDR3 reads TGTGCCAGCAACGAGGGGAAGAATCAGCCCCAGCATTTT. Encoded protein: CASNEGKNQPQHF.

This clone came up a few times. The chain carries TRBV6-1 and TRBJ1-2, with D perhaps TRBD1 (6 bases). Germline values: CDR1 MNHNS, CDR2 SASEGT. The CDR3 has 16 residues. V lost 0 bases to trimming and J lost 5 bases, with 16 bases between them. CDR3 sequence: CASSEAGGATNYGYTF. The DNA for the CDR3 is TGTGCCAGCAGTGAAGCCGGGGGCGCCACGAATTATGGCTACACCTTC.

This clone was seen only a few times. The gene calls are TRBV29-1 and TRBJ2-7; weak D call: TRBD2 (6 bases). CDR1 SQVTM and CDR2 ANQGSEA come from the germline V gene. The CDR3 sequence is 14 residues long. Trimming left V 3 bases short and J 5 bases short, with 17 bases between. CDR3 in amino acids: CSVEAPGRRDEQYF. In DNA, the CDR3 is TGCAGCGTTGAGGCTCCGGGACGGAGGGACGAGCAGTACTTC.

This clone has more than one count but fewer than ten. The CDR3 sequence: CASGDGPGQAQHF. CDR3 coding DNA: TGTGCCAGCGGGGACGGCCCCGGCCAGGCCCAGCATTTT. V and J are TRBV7-8 and TRBJ1-5; D possibly corresponds to TRBD1 (5 bases). The CDR3 sequence is 13 residues long. V lost 8 bases to trimming and J lost 11 bases, with 19 bases between them. Looked up from germline, CDR1 is SGHVS and CDR2 is FQNEAQ.

The chain is built from TRBV7-9 and TRBJ1-6; D unclear. The germline V gene encodes CDR1 SEHNR and CDR2 FQNEAQ (reference sequence). The CDR3 is 17 amino acids. V was clipped by 5 bases and J by 9 bases, with 23 bases between them. CDR3 protein: CASSLGEGVSRSSPLHF. The CDR3 bases are TGTGCCAGCAGCCTCGGGGAAGGAGTCAGCCGGAGTTCACCCCTCCACTTT. Using reference TRBV7-9 and TRBJ1-6 for the parts outside the CDR3, the full variable domain is DTGVSQNPRHKITKRGQNVTFRCDPISEHNRLYWYRQTLGQGPEFLTYFQNEAQLEKSRLLSDRFSAERPKGSFSTLEIQRTEQGDSAMYLCASSLGEGVSRSSPLHFGNGTRLTVT.